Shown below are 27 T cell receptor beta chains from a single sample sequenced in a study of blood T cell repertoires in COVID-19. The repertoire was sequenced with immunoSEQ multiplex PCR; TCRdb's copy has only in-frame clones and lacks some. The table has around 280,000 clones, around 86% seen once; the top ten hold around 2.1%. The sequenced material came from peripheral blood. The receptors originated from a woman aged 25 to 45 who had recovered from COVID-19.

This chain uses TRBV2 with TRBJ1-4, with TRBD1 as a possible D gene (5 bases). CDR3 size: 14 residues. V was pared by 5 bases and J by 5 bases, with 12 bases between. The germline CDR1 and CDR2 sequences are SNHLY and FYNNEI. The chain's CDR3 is CASSRLAGNEKLFF. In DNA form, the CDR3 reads TGTGCCAGCAGTCGGTTGGCAGGGAATGAAAAACTGTTTTTT.

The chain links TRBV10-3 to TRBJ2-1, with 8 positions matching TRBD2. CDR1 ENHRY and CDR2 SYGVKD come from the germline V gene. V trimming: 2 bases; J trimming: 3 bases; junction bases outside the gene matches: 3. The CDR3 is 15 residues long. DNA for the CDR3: TGTGCCATCAGTGAGCGGGAGGGTAGCTACAATGAGCAGTTCTTC. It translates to CAISEREGSYNEQFF.

CDR3 nucleotides: TGTGCCAGCAGCTCCCTTACAGGGGCCATAATCAATGAGCAGTTCTTC. Protein product: CASSSLTGAIINEQFF. The V and J genes are TRBV27 and TRBJ2-1, with 7 positions matching TRBD1. The length of the CDR3 is 16 residues. The V gene's germline CDR1 is MNHEY and CDR2 SMNVEV (reference sequence). V lost 6 bases to trimming and J lost 6 bases; unmatched junction nucleotides: 14.

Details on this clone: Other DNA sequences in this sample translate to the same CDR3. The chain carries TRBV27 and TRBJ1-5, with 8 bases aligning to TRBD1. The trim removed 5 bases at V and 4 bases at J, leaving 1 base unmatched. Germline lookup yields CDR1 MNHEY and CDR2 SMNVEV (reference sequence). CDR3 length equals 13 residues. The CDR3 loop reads CASSDRGNQPQHF. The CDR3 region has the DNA TGTGCCAGCAGTGACAGGGGTAATCAGCCCCAGCATTTT.

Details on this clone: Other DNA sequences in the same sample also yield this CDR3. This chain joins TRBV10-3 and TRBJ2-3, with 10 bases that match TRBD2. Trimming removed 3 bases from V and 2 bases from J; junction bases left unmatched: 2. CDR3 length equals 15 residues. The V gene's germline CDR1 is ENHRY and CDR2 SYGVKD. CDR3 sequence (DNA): TGTGCCATCAGTGATCTAGCGGGAGACACAGATACGCAGTATTTT. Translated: CAISDLAGDTDTQYF.

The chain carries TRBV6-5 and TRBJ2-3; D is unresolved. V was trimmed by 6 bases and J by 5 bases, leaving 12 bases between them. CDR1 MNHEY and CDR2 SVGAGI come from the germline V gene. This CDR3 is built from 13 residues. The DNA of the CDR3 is TGTGCCAGCAGCAATTTGGGCGAAGATACGCAGTATTTT. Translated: CASSNLGEDTQYF.

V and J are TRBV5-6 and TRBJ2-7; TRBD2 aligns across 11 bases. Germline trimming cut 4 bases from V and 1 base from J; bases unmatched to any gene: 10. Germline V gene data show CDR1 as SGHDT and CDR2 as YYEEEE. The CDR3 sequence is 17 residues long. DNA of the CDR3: TGTGCCAGCAGCCCGACTAGCGGGGCGACGTTGTCCTACGAGCAGTACTTC. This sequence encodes CASSPTSGATLSYEQYF.

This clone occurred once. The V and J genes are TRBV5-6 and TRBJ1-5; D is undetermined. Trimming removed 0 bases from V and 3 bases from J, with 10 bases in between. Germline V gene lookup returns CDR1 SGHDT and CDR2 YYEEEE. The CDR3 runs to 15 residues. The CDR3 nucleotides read TGTGCCAGCAGCTTGGGCCAGGTATCCAATCAGCCCCAGCATTTT. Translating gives CASSLGQVSNQPQHF.

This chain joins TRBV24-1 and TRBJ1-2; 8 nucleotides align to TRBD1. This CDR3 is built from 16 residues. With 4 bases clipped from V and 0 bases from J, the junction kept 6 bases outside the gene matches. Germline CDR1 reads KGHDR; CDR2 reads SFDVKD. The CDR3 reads CATSDSGQGPNYGYTF. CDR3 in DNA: TGTGCCACCAGTGACTCAGGACAGGGCCCTAACTATGGCTACACCTTC.

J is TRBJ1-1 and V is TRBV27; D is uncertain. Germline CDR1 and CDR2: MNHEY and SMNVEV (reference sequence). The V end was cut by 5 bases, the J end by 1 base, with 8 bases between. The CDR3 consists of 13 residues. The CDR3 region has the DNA TGTGCCAGCAGTCCCGACAAGAACACTGAAGCTTTCTTT. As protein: CASSPDKNTEAFF.

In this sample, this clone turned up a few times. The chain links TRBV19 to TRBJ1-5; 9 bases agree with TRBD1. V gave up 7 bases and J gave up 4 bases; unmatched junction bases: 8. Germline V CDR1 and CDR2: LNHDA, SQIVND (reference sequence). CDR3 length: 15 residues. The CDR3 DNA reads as TGTGCCAGTACCCCGTTCGGACAGGGGAATCAGCCCCAGCATTTT. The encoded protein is CASTPFGQGNQPQHF. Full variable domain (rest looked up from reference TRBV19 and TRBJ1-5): DGGITQSPKYLFRKEGQNVTLSCEQNLNHDAMYWYRQDPGQGLRLIYYSQIVNDFQKGDIAEGYSVSREKKESFPLTVTSAQKNPTAFYLCASTPFGQGNQPQHFGDGTRLSIL.

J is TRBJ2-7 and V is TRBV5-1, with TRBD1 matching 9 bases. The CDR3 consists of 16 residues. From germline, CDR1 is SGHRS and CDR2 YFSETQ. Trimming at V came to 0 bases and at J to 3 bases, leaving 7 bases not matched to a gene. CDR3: CASSLGGTGTYYEQYF. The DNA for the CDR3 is TGCGCCAGCAGCTTGGGGGGGACAGGGACCTACTACGAGCAGTACTTC.

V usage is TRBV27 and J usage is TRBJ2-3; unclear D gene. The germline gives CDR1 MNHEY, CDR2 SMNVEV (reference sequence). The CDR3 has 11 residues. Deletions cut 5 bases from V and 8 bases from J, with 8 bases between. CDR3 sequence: CASSTTGTQYF. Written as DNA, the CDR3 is TGTGCCAGCAGTACTACTGGTACGCAGTATTTT.

The CDR3 DNA reads as TGTGCCAGCAGTTTATCAAACTATGGCTACACCTTC. It yields the protein CASSLSNYGYTF. This chain links TRBV12-3 or TRBV12-4 with TRBJ1-2; no clear D. The CDR3 has 12 residues. V was pared by 2 bases and J by 2 bases, with 3 bases between.

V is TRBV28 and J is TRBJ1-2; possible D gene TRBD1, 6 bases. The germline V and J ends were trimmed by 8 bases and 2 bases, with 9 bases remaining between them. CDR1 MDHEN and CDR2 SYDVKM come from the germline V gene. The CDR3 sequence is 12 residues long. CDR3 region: CASEGQNYGYTF. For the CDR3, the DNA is TGTGCCAGCGAAGGACAGAACTATGGCTACACCTTC.

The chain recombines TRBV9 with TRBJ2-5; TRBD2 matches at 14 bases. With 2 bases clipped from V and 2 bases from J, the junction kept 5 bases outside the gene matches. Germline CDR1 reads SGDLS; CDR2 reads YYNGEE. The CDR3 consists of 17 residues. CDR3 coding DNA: TGTGCCAGCAGCGTCGGACTAGCGGGGGGAGGGCAAGAGACCCAGTACTTC. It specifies CASSVGLAGGGQETQYF.

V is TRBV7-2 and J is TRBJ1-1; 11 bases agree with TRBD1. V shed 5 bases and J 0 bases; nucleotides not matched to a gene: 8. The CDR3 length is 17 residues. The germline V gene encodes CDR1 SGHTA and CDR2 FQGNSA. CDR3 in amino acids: CASSRRTGGFVNTEAFF. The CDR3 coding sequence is TGTGCCAGCAGCCGGCGGACAGGGGGCTTTGTGAACACTGAAGCTTTCTTT.

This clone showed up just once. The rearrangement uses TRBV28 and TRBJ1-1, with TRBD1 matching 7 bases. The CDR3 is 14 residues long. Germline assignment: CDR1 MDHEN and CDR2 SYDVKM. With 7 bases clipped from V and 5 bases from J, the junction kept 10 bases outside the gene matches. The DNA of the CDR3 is TGTGCCAGCAACGGAGGACAGGCTTTGACTGAAGCTTTCTTT. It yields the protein CASNGGQALTEAFF.

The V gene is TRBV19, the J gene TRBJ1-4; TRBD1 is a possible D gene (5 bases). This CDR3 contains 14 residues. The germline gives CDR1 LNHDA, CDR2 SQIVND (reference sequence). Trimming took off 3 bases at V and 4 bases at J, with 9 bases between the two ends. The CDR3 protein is CASSISGGNEKLFF. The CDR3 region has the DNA TGTGCCAGTAGTATCTCCGGGGGTAATGAAAAACTGTTTTTT.

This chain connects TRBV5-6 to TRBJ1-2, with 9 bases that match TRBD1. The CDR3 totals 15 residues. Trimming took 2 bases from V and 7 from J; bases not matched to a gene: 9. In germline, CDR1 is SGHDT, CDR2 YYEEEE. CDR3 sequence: CASSFITGGQAGYTF. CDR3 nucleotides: TGTGCCAGCAGCTTTATAACAGGGGGCCAGGCTGGCTACACCTTC.

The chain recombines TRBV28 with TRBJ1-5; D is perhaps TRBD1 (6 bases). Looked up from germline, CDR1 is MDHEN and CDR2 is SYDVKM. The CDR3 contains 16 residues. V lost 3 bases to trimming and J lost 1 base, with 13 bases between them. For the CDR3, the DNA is TGTGCCAGCAGTTTTCTCCCTGACAGGAGCAATCAGCCCCAGCATTTT. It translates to CASSFLPDRSNQPQHF.

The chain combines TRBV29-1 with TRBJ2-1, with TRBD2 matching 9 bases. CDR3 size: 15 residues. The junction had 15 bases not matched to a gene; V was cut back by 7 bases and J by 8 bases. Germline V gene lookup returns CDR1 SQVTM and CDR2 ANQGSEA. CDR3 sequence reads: CSGSGGRVDLDEQFF. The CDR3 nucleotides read TGCAGCGGCAGCGGGGGGAGGGTCGACCTCGATGAGCAGTTCTTC.

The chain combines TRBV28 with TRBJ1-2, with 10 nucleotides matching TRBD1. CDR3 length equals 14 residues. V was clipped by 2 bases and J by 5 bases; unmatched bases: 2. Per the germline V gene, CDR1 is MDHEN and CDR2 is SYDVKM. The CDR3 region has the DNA TGTGCCAGCAGTTTAGGACAGGGGGGATATGGCTACACCTTC. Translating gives CASSLGQGGYGYTF.

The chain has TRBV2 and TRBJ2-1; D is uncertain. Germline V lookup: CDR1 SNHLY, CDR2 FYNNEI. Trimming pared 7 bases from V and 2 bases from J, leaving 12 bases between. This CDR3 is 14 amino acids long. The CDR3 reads CASNRQGTYNEQFF. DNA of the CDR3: TGTGCCAGCAACCGACAAGGCACCTACAATGAGCAGTTCTTC.

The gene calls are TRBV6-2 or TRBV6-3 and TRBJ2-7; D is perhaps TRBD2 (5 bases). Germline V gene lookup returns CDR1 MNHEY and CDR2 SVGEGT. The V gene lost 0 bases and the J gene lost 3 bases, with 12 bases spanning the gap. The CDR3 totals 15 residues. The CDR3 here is CASSYSLREHYEQYF. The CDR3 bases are TGTGCCAGCAGTTACTCTCTCCGGGAACACTACGAGCAGTACTTC.

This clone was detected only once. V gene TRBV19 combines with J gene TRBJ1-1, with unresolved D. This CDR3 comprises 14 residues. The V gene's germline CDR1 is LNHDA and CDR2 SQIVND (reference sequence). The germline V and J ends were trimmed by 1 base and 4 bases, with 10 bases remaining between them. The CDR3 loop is CASSIAGMGTEAFF. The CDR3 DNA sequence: TGTGCCAGTAGTATAGCGGGTATGGGCACTGAAGCTTTCTTT.

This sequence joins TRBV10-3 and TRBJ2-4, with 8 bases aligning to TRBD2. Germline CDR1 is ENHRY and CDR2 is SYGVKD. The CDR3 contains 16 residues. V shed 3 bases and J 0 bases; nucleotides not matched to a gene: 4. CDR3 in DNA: TGTGCCATCAGTGAAAGTCTAGCGGGAGCCAAAAACATTCAGTACTTC. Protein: CAISESLAGAKNIQYF.